Sequencing of this T cell receptor beta chain was carried out in a study of cytomegalovirus exposure and HLA in healthy donors. This clone has just a few counts. The antigen is unknown. Study-level findings and limits: Accounts indicate the classifier identified cytomegalovirus status with strong specificity and sensitivity. Subsequent analysis showed first-cohort TCR clusters tending to co-occur in some 120 validation repertoires.

V was pared by 4 bases and J by 0 bases, with 13 bases between. CDR3 length: 15 residues. Per germline, CDR1 LNHNV and CDR2 YYDKDF (reference sequence). Method: immunoSEQ multiplex PCR; TCRdb's copy keeps in-frame clones and lacks some. The data show around 150,000 clones, 80% to 90% seen once. The sequencing sample was made of PBMCs. This clonotype originated in a woman under 30 in good health and CMV-seropositive. The chain employs TRBV15 and TRBJ2-7; weak D call: TRBD1 (6 bases). The CDR3 loop reads CATSTLQGISYEQYF. CDR3 coding DNA: TGTGCCACCAGCACTCTACAGGGAATCTCCTACGAGCAGTACTTC.